This TCR beta chain was sequenced in a study of PD-L1 blockade in urothelial cancer. Across the whole study: Twenty-five of 29 patients were males with bladder-origin urothelial cancer. As for prior chemotherapy regimens, patients had received 0 to 3.

The V gene's germline CDR1 is MGHRA and CDR2 YSYEKL. The CDR3 runs 17 residues. After removal of 0 bases from V and 4 bases from J, the junction contained 9 bases not matched to a gene. Time point defined: pretreatment peripheral blood. Generated by immunoSEQ multiplex PCR, the TCRdb table keeps only in-frame clones and is missing some. The sample yields 30,000 to 40,000 clones, about 82% seen once. Study-wide findings and caveats: Tumor-associated blood clones were expanded more by durable-benefit patients at 3 weeks. Lower than median blood TCR clonality before treatment predicted better survival.

In the case of this clone: Its antigen is not identified.

The source was PBMCs, collected around atezolizumab (anti-PD-L1) treatment. The rearrangement joins TRBV4-1 to TRBJ1-2; 9 bases match TRBD1. The receptor comes from an elderly man with urothelial cancer. CDR3 nucleotides: TGCGCCAGCAGCCAAGAGGGACAGGGAATGGGACTCTATGGCTACACCTTC. This codes for CASSQEGQGMGLYGYTF.